A single sample gave rise to the 22 T cell receptor beta chains below, sequenced in a study of T cell repertoires in ileal Crohn's disease. The assay was immunoSEQ multiplex PCR, and TCRdb's table has in-frame clones only and misses some. The table has about 15,000 clones, about 60% seen once; the top ten hold less than 8.5%. Sequences were obtained from ileal tissue. These receptors were obtained from an adult with Crohn's disease.

This sequence joins TRBV7-6 and TRBJ2-1; TRBD2 matches at 11 bases. The CDR3 loop spans 15 amino acids. Germline CDR1 reads SGHVS; CDR2 reads FNYEAQ. V shed 6 bases, J shed 4 bases, and the junction held 5 bases outside the gene matches. The CDR3 nucleotides read TGTGCCAGCAGATCCACTAGCGGGAGTTACAATGAGCAGTTCTTC. It translates to CASRSTSGSYNEQFF.

The chain combines TRBV6-4 with TRBJ2-7, with TRBD2 matching over 8 bases. This CDR3 spans 18 amino acids. Germline trimming cut 4 bases from V and 4 bases from J; bases unmatched to any gene: 18. Germline lookup yields CDR1 MRHNA and CDR2 SNTAGT. In DNA, the CDR3 is TGTGCCAGCAGTGTACCCCTATCACTAGCGGCCTCATGTTACGAGCAGTACTTC. Its protein is CASSVPLSLAASCYEQYF.

The chain uses TRBV15 and TRBJ2-3, with 9 bases lining up with TRBD1. Germline values: CDR1 LNHNV, CDR2 YYDKDF (reference sequence). The CDR3 runs to 15 residues. V was clipped by 3 bases and J by 2 bases; unmatched bases: 3. The CDR3 sequence is CATSSGTGNTDTQYF. The DNA for the CDR3 is TGTGCCACCAGCAGCGGGACAGGGAACACAGATACGCAGTATTTT.

This chain links TRBV19 with TRBJ1-5; D not resolved. Germline CDR1 reads LNHDA; CDR2 reads SQIVND (reference sequence). V was shortened by 2 bases and J by 2 bases, with 13 bases between the two germline ends. The CDR3 runs 16 residues. As DNA, the CDR3 is TGTGCCAGTAGTATACTCAAAGGAGAGGGCAATCAGCCCCAGCATTTT. The encoded protein is CASSILKGEGNQPQHF.

V and J are TRBV5-4 and TRBJ1-4; TRBD1 agrees at 7 bases. CDR3 length: 14 amino acids. Trimming at V came to 2 bases and at J to 5 bases, leaving 3 bases not matched to a gene. Per germline, CDR1 SGHNT and CDR2 YYREEE (reference sequence). CDR3 in DNA: TGTGCCAGCAGCTTAGACAGGGTGAATGAAAAACTGTTTTTT. It encodes CASSLDRVNEKLFF.

The V gene is TRBV6-5, the J gene TRBJ2-7; TRBD1 aligns across 8 bases. The CDR3 spans 15 residues. Losses at the gene ends were 7 bases for V and 2 bases for J; bases not matched to a gene: 10. CDR1 and CDR2 from the germline V gene are MNHEY and SVGAGI. The CDR3 DNA follows: TGTGCCAGCATGATAGGACAGGGAACCCCCTACGAGCAGTACTTC. Protein product: CASMIGQGTPYEQYF.

CDR3 in amino acids: CASNYRSWDSSNYGYTF. The CDR3 DNA reads as TGTGCCAGCAACTATCGATCTTGGGACAGTTCTAACTATGGCTACACCTTC. This sequence joins TRBV5-6 and TRBJ1-2; 7 nucleotides match TRBD1. The length of the CDR3 is 17 residues. CDR1 and CDR2 (germline): SGHDT, YYEEEE. The ends lost 6 bases at V and 0 bases at J; junction bases unmatched: 14.

The chain carries TRBV5-1 and TRBJ2-3; D might be TRBD2 (5 bases). V was shortened by 0 bases and J by 0 bases, with 14 bases between the two germline ends. The CDR3 sequence is 17 residues long. Germline assignment: CDR1 SGHRS and CDR2 YFSETQ. This chain's CDR3 is CASSLEEGAVSTDTQYF. For the CDR3, the DNA is TGCGCCAGCAGCTTGGAAGAGGGAGCAGTAAGCACAGATACGCAGTATTTT.

The rearrangement uses TRBV6-1 and TRBJ1-5; 8 bases fit TRBD1. Germline assignment: CDR1 MNHNS and CDR2 SASEGT. V dropped 4 bases and J dropped 6; count of bases not matched to a gene: 5. The CDR3 has 14 amino acids. The CDR3 is CASSAGTGRQPQHF. The CDR3 region has the DNA TGTGCCAGCAGTGCCGGGACAGGTCGTCAGCCCCAGCATTTT.

Written as DNA, the CDR3 is TGTGCCAGCAGCCCCGCGGGAGGCGGTCGGAGCTACGAGCAGTACTTC. Encoded protein: CASSPAGGGRSYEQYF. The rearrangement joins TRBV4-2 to TRBJ2-7; 8 positions match TRBD2. The CDR3 consists of 16 residues. Trimming cost V 4 bases and J 3 bases; bases outside gene matches: 11. Per germline, CDR1 LGHNA and CDR2 YNFKEQ.

This clone was seen a handful of times. The CDR3 DNA follows: TGTGCCAGCAGCTACCGTTTGACAGGGGTTGAAGCTTTCTTT. Residues: CASSYRLTGVEAFF. The gene calls are TRBV6-5 and TRBJ1-1; TRBD1 matches at 8 bases. Trimming at V came to 6 bases and at J to 7 bases, leaving 10 bases not matched to a gene. Germline values: CDR1 MNHEY, CDR2 SVGAGI. The CDR3 is 14 residues long.

The rearrangement joins TRBV6-1 to TRBJ2-3; maybe TRBD2 (6 bases). V was pared by 7 bases and J by 2 bases, with 10 bases between. The CDR3 consists of 13 residues. CDR1 is MNHNS, CDR2 SASEGT, per germline. CDR3 coding DNA: TGTGCCAGCACCCGGGACTTCACAGATACGCAGTATTTT. It specifies CASTRDFTDTQYF.

This chain links TRBV28 with TRBJ2-7, with 13 bases identical to TRBD2. After removal of 6 bases from V and 2 bases from J, the junction contained 13 bases not matched to a gene. Germline V gene data show CDR1 as MDHEN and CDR2 as SYDVKM. The CDR3 extends over 18 amino acids. CDR3 amino acids: CASSPGTSGKDRTYEQYF. The DNA of the CDR3 is TGTGCCAGCAGCCCCGGGACTAGCGGGAAGGATAGGACCTACGAGCAGTACTTC.

The chain uses TRBV30 and TRBJ1-1, with 8 positions matching TRBD1. Germline lookup yields CDR1 GTSNPN and CDR2 SVGIG (reference sequence). The CDR3 has 15 amino acids. Trimming took 2 bases from V and 6 from J; bases not matched to a gene: 11. This CDR3 is CAWSYGAGGRSEAFF. The CDR3 coding sequence is TGTGCCTGGAGTTACGGGGCAGGGGGCAGGTCTGAAGCTTTCTTT.

This rearrangement joins TRBV5-1 to TRBJ2-2, with 16 bases lining up with TRBD2. The V and J ends lost 6 bases and 5 bases, in that order; junction bases with no gene match: 7. Germline CDR1 and CDR2: SGHRS and YFSETQ. The CDR3 has 17 residues. DNA of the CDR3: TGCGCCAGCACCCCGGGACTAGCGGGAGGGCCGACCGGGGAGCTGTTTTTT. As protein: CASTPGLAGGPTGELFF.

This clone was detected only a few times. The chain recombines TRBV7-2 with TRBJ2-2; 8 bases line up with TRBD2. The CDR3 runs to 15 residues. The junction had 6 bases not matched to a gene; V was cut back by 5 bases and J by 4 bases. The germline V gene has CDR1 SGHTA and CDR2 FQGNSA. The CDR3: CASSRGLGGTGELFF. The CDR3 bases are TGTGCCAGCAGCCGGGGACTAGGGGGCACCGGGGAGCTGTTTTTT.

The V call is TRBV19, the J call TRBJ1-2; the D gene is possibly TRBD1 (6 bases). V gave up 7 bases and J gave up 3 bases, with 9 bases separating them. The CDR3 consists of 12 residues. Germline values: CDR1 LNHDA, CDR2 SQIVND (reference sequence). The CDR3 sequence is CASKSGDYGYTF. CDR3 DNA sequence: TGTGCCAGTAAATCAGGGGACTATGGCTACACCTTC.

As DNA, the CDR3 is TGTGCCAGCAGTGACAGGGGGCTCAATCAGCCCCAGCATTTT. This gives the protein CASSDRGLNQPQHF. V and J are TRBV2 and TRBJ1-5, with 8 positions matching TRBD1. Per germline, CDR1 SNHLY and CDR2 FYNNEI. J lost 3 bases, V lost 3 bases, and 1 base had no gene match. CDR3 length equals 14 residues.

This clone showed up just a few times. This sample includes further DNA sequences coding for the same CDR3. V gene TRBV18 combines with J gene TRBJ2-3, with D possibly matching TRBD2 (6 bases). Trimming stripped 3 bases from V and 0 bases from J, with 7 bases between. This CDR3 spans 14 amino acids. Looked up from germline, CDR1 is KGHSH and CDR2 is LQKENI. For the CDR3, the DNA is TGTGCCAGCTCACCGCGGGACAGCACAGATACGCAGTATTTT. The encoded protein is CASSPRDSTDTQYF.

This clone was observed a handful of times. The chain employs TRBV30 and TRBJ1-2; D not resolved. V dropped 5 bases and J dropped 2 bases, with 9 bases sitting between them. Germline V lookup: CDR1 GTSNPN, CDR2 SVGIG (reference sequence). The CDR3 is 12 residues long. For the CDR3, the DNA is TGTGCCTGGGGGAGGAGGAACTATGGCTACACCTTC. This sequence encodes CAWGRRNYGYTF. The full variable domain, in which reference TRBV30 and TRBJ1-2 provide the parts outside the CDR3, is SQTIHQWPATLVQPVGSPLSLECTVEGTSNPNLYWYRQAAGRGLQLLFYSVGIGQISSEVPQNLSASRPQDRQFILSSKKLLLSDSGFYLCAWGRRNYGYTFGSGTRLTVV.

The chain links TRBV7-4 to TRBJ1-1; TRBD1 aligns across 7 bases. Germline V gives CDR1 SGHVT, CDR2 SQSDAQ. The CDR3 is made up of 15 amino acids. Germline trimming cut 4 bases from V and 4 bases from J; bases unmatched to any gene: 9. CDR3: CASSYRQGESTEAFF. The DNA for the CDR3 is TGTGCCAGCAGCTATCGACAGGGTGAGTCCACTGAAGCTTTCTTT.

The CDR3, as DNA: TGTGCCTGGAGTTCCCAAAGTAAGCGGGAGTTATACAATGAGCAGTTCTTC. Protein: CAWSSQSKRELYNEQFF. The rearrangement uses TRBV30 and TRBJ2-1, with 8 bases fitting TRBD2. This CDR3 is built from 17 residues. Germline V gives CDR1 GTSNPN, CDR2 SVGIG (reference sequence). Unmatched junction bases numbered 13, after V lost 2 bases and J lost 4 bases.